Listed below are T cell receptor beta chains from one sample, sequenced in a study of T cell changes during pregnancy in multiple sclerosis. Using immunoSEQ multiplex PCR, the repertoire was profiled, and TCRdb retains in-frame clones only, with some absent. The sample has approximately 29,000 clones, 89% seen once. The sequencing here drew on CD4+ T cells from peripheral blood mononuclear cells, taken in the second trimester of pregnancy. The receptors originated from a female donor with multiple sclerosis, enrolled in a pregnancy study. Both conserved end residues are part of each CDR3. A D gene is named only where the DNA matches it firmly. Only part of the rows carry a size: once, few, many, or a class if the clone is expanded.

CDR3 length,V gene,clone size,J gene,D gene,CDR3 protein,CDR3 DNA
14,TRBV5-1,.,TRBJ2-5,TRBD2,CASSLGAGLETQYF,TGCGCCAGCAGCTTGGGAGCGGGGTTGGAGACCCAGTACTTC
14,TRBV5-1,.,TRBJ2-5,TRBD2,CASSRGLVGETQYF,TGCGCCAGCAGCCGCGGACTAGTTGGAGAGACCCAGTACTTC
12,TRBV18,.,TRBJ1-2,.,CASSPREGDYTF,TGTGCCAGCTCACCACGAGAAGGGGACTACACCTTC
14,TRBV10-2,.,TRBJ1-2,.,CASRTRDFVYGYTF,TGCGCCAGCAGAACCCGGGACTTTGTCTATGGCTACACCTTC
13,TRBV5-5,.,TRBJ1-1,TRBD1,CASSGTVNTEAFF,TGTGCCAGCAGCGGGACAGTGAACACTGAAGCTTTCTTT
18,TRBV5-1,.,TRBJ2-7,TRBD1,CASSLNPPTGPSSYEQYF,TGCGCCAGCAGCTTGAACCCTCCGACAGGGCCGAGCTCCTACGAGCAGTACTTC
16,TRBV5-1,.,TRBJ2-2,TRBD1,CASSLRTGGDTGELFF,TGCGCCAGCAGCCTACGGACAGGGGGCGACACCGGGGAGCTGTTTTTT
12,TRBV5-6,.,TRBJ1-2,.,CASSLTAGGYTF,TGTGCCAGCAGCTTAACGGCGGGGGGCTACACCTTC
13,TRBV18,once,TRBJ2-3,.,CASSRGSTDTQYF,TGTGCCAGCTCAAGGGGAAGCACAGATACGCAGTATTTT
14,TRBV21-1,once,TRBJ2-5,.,CASYPTSGVSPQYF,TGTGCCTCCTATCCGACTAGCGGGGTATCGCCCCAGTACTTC
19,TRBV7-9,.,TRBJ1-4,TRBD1,CASSYRDRGPSDTNEKLFF,TGTGCCAGCAGCTACCGGGACAGGGGGCCGTCCGACACTAATGAAAAACTGTTTTTT
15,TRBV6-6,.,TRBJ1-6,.,CASSENLPPHSPLHF,TGTGCCAGCAGTGAGAATCTCCCTCCCCATTCACCCCTCCACTTT
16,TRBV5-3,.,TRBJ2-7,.,CARSLLASRSSYEQYF,TGTGCCAGAAGCTTGCTGGCTAGCCGGAGCTCCTACGAGCAGTACTTC
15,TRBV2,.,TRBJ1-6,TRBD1,CASRVTTGADSPLHF,TGTGCCAGCAGAGTTACGACAGGGGCGGATTCACCCCTCCACTTT
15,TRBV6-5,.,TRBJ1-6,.,CASTTGNYLYSPLHF,TGTGCCAGCACAACCGGGAACTACTTATATTCACCCCTCCACTTT
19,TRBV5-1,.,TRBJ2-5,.,CASSQGHASTELYQETQYF,TGCGCCAGCAGCCAGGGACATGCGTCGACGGAGCTGTACCAAGAGACCCAGTACTTC
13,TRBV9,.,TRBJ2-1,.,CASSVAPSNEQFF,TGTGCCAGCAGCGTAGCTCCTAGCAATGAGCAGTTCTTC
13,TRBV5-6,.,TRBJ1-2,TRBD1,CASSPTGQGSYTF,TGTGCCAGCAGCCCGACGGGACAGGGTAGCTACACCTTC
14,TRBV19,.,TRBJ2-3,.,CASSIAGYTDTQYF,TGTGCCAGTAGTATCGCGGGATACACAGATACGCAGTATTTT
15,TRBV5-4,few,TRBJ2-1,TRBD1,CASSSTGTVNNEQFF,TGTGCCAGCAGCTCAACCGGGACAGTTAACAATGAGCAGTTCTTC
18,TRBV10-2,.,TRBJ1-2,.,CASRVTAIRDPKDYGYTF,TGCGCCAGCAGAGTGACAGCGATCCGCGACCCAAAAGACTATGGCTACACCTTC
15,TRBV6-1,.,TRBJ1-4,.,CASSAAGITNEKLFF,TGTGCCAGCAGTGCCGCAGGGATAACTAATGAAAAACTGTTTTTT
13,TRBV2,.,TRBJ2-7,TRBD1,CASSGQGVGEQYF,TGTGCCAGCAGTGGGCAGGGGGTCGGCGAGCAGTACTTC
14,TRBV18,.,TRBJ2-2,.,CASSPLGRDGELFF,TGTGCCAGCTCACCATTGGGTCGGGACGGGGAGCTGTTTTTT
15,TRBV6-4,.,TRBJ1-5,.,CATSAEVGWDQPQHF,TGTGCCACCAGTGCGGAGGTGGGGTGGGATCAGCCCCAGCATTTT
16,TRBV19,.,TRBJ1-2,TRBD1,CASSSWTGTGRYGYTF,TGTGCCAGTAGTTCCTGGACCGGGACAGGCCGCTATGGCTACACCTTC
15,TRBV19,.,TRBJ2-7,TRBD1,CASSSTGGESYEQYF,TGTGCCAGTAGTAGCACAGGGGGCGAAAGCTACGAGCAGTACTTC
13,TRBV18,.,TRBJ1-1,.,CASSLQGNTEAFF,TGTGCCAGCTCACTACAGGGGAACACTGAAGCTTTCTTT
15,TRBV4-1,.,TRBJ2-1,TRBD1,CASSPGQGVNHEQFF,TGCGCCAGCAGCCCGGGACAGGGTGTCAACCATGAGCAGTTCTTC